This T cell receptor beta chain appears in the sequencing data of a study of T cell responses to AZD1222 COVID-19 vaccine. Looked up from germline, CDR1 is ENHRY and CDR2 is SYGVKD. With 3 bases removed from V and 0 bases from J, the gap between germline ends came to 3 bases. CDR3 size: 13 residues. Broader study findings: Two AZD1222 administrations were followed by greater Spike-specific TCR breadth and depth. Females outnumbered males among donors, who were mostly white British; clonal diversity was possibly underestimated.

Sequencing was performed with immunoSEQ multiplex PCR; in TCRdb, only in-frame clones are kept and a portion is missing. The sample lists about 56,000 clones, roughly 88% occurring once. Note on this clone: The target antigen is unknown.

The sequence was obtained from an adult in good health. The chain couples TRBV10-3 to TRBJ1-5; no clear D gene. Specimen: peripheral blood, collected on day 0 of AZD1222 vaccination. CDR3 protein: CAISDYSNQPQHF. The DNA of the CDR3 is TGTGCCATCAGTGACTATAGCAATCAGCCCCAGCATTTT.